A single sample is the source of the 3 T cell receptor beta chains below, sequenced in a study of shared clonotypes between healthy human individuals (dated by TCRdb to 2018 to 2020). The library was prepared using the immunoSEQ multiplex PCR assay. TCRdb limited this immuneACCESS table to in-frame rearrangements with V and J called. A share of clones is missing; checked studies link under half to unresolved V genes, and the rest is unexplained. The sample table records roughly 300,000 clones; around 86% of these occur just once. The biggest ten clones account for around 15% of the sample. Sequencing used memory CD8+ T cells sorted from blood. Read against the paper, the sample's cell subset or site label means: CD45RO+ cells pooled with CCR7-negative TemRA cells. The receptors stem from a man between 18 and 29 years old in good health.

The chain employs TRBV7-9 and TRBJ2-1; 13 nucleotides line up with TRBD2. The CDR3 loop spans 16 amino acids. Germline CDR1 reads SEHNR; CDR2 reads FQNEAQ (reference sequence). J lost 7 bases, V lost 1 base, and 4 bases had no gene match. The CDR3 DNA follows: TGTGCCAGCAGCTTAGGACTAGCGGGGGGTTGGAATGAGCAGTTCTTC. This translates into CASSLGLAGGWNEQFF.

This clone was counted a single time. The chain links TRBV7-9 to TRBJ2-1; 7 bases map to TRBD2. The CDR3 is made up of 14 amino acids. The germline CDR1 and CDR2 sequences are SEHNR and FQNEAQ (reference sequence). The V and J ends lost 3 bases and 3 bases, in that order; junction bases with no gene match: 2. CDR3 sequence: CASSFGRYYNEQFF. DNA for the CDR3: TGTGCCAGCAGCTTCGGGAGGTACTACAATGAGCAGTTCTTC.

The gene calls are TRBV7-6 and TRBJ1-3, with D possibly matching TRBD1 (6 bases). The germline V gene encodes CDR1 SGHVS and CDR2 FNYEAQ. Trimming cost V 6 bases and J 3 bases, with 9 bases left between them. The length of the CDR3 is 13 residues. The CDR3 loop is CASRGAFGNTIYF. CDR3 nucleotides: TGTGCCAGCAGGGGGGCGTTTGGAAACACCATATATTTT.